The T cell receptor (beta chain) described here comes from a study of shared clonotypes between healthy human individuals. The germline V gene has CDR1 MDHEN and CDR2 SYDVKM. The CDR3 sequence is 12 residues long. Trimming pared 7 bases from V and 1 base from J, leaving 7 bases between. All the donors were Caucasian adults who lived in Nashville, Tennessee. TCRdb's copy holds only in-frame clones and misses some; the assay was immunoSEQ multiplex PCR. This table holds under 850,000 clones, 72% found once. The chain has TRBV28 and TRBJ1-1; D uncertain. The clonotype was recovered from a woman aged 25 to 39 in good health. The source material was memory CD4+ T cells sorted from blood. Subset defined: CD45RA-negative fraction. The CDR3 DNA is TGTGCCAGCATTGGGTGGAACACTGAAGCTTTCTTT. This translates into CASIGWNTEAFF.